The entry below describes one TCR beta chain. Antigen unknown. After template switching added a universal primer site, the resulting cDNA carried unique molecular identifiers. Via MiXCR, TCRdb re-called the 5' RACE reads, giving one row per CDR3 protein. Of some 1,600,000 distinct CDR3 sequences in the sample, under 35% are singletons; the top ten hold roughly 0.3%. Germline V gives CDR1 MNHEY, CDR2 SVGAGI. This CDR3 has 17 residues. The V and J ends lost 0 bases and 2 bases respectively, with 16 bases between them. This sample is drawn from a study of identical twins. Overall study results and limits: Out-of-frame beta chain sequences displayed weaker excess sharing between twins. Researchers reported excess low generation probability among twin-shared out-of-frame alpha sequences. Its conclusions, products of cross-sectional statistical analysis, did not come from following the same donors.

The V and J genes are TRBV6-5 and TRBJ1-1; D is unresolved. This sequence originates from a newborn girl in good health. The sequencing input was cord blood. DNA for the CDR3: TGTGCCAGCAGTTACTCGGATTCCAGGAGGATTAACACTGAAGCTTTCTTT. It translates to CASSYSDSRRINTEAFF.